The rows below give T cell receptor beta chains drawn from one sample of a study of T cell responses to AZD1222 COVID-19 vaccine. Produced via immunoSEQ multiplex PCR; TCRdb's table is partial and in-frame only. This sample's table reports over 140,000 clones. Material for sequencing was peripheral blood. The origin of the receptors is an adult in good health. CDR3s include the opening cysteine and the closing phenylalanine or tryptophan. The order of the fields is D gene, V gene, J gene, CDR3 DNA, CDR3 protein. D genes are given only for firm matches.

d_call: -
v_call: TRBV5-1
j_call: TRBJ2-7
cdr3_nt: TGCGCCAGCAGCTCCCAGGCCAGCTCCTACGAGCAGTACTTC
cdr3_aa: CASSSQASSYEQYF

d_call: -
v_call: TRBV5-1
j_call: TRBJ1-2
cdr3_nt: TGCGCCAGCAGCTTGCAGACAGAAAACTATGGCTACACCTTC
cdr3_aa: CASSLQTENYGYTF

d_call: -
v_call: TRBV6-5
j_call: TRBJ1-1
cdr3_nt: TGTGCCAGCAGCGCGGCGTGGGCTCACACTGAAGCTTTCTTT
cdr3_aa: CASSAAWAHTEAFF

d_call: -
v_call: TRBV10-3
j_call: TRBJ1-6
cdr3_nt: TGTGCCATCAGTGAGGAGGGGACTAATTCACCCCTCCACTTT
cdr3_aa: CAISEEGTNSPLHF

d_call: -
v_call: TRBV18
j_call: TRBJ1-2
cdr3_nt: TGTGCCAGCTCACCACTGGACAGTGCGGCTTCGGTAAACTATGGCTACACCTTC
cdr3_aa: CASSPLDSAASVNYGYTF

d_call: -
v_call: TRBV4-2
j_call: TRBJ1-4
cdr3_nt: TGTGCCAGCAGCCAAGTAGGGGAGACTAATGAAAAACTGTTTTTT
cdr3_aa: CASSQVGETNEKLFF

d_call: TRBD2
v_call: TRBV2
j_call: TRBJ2-5
cdr3_nt: TGTGCCAGCAGTGGCGTTATGGCGGGGGGGACCCAGTACTTC
cdr3_aa: CASSGVMAGGTQYF

d_call: -
v_call: TRBV5-1
j_call: TRBJ2-7
cdr3_nt: TGCGCCAGCAGCTTTTCTGAAGGCTACGAGCAGTACTTC
cdr3_aa: CASSFSEGYEQYF

d_call: -
v_call: TRBV30
j_call: TRBJ2-3
cdr3_nt: TGTGCCTGGAGCGAGCTATGGGATACGCAGTATTTT
cdr3_aa: CAWSELWDTQYF

d_call: -
v_call: TRBV2
j_call: TRBJ1-2
cdr3_nt: TGTGCCAGCACCATAGAGGGGGGCGTGGGGTATGGCTACACCTTC
cdr3_aa: CASTIEGGVGYGYTF

d_call: -
v_call: TRBV5-5
j_call: TRBJ1-1
cdr3_nt: TGTGCCAGCAGCTTCGGGACACTAGAAGGAACTGAAGCTTTCTTT
cdr3_aa: CASSFGTLEGTEAFF

d_call: -
v_call: TRBV5-1
j_call: TRBJ2-6
cdr3_nt: TGCGCCAGCAGCCTAGACATCTCTGGGGCCAACGTCCTGACTTTC
cdr3_aa: CASSLDISGANVLTF

d_call: -
v_call: TRBV27
j_call: TRBJ1-2
cdr3_nt: TGTGCCAGCAGCGGGTTGGGGGGTGGCTACACCTTC
cdr3_aa: CASSGLGGGYTF

d_call: -
v_call: TRBV5-4
j_call: TRBJ2-1
cdr3_nt: TGTGCCAGCAGCTTGGGGCAGAGGGGCTCCTACAATGAGCAGTTCTTC
cdr3_aa: CASSLGQRGSYNEQFF

d_call: -
v_call: TRBV4-2
j_call: TRBJ1-2
cdr3_nt: TGTGCCAGCAGCCAAGATAGCGGGCAGGGAATTTGGTATGGCTACACCTTC
cdr3_aa: CASSQDSGQGIWYGYTF

d_call: TRBD2
v_call: TRBV6-2/TRBV6-3
j_call: TRBJ2-3
cdr3_nt: TGTGCCAGCAGTTACTCGCGGGGGGGCTGGACAGATACGCAGTATTTT
cdr3_aa: CASSYSRGGWTDTQYF

d_call: -
v_call: TRBV7-9
j_call: TRBJ2-2
cdr3_nt: TGTGCCAGCAGCTTAGTCGGGGCGGGGACCGGGGAGCTGTTTTTT
cdr3_aa: CASSLVGAGTGELFF

d_call: -
v_call: TRBV18
j_call: TRBJ1-5
cdr3_nt: TGTGCCAGCTCACCGGAGCACGATCAGCCCCAGCATTTT
cdr3_aa: CASSPEHDQPQHF

d_call: -
v_call: TRBV7-3
j_call: TRBJ2-5
cdr3_nt: TGTGCCAGCAGCTTATTCTGGGGGGAGACCCAGTACTTC
cdr3_aa: CASSLFWGETQYF

d_call: TRBD1
v_call: TRBV7-9
j_call: TRBJ1-1
cdr3_nt: TGTGCCAGCAGAGGGACAGGGTCCGCTGAAGCTTTCTTT
cdr3_aa: CASRGTGSAEAFF

d_call: -
v_call: TRBV6-6
j_call: TRBJ2-1
cdr3_nt: TGTGCCAGCAGTCCCTCTTTTGTGGGGGGGCCGCGCAATGAGCAGTTCTTC
cdr3_aa: CASSPSFVGGPRNEQFF

d_call: TRBD1
v_call: TRBV24-1
j_call: TRBJ2-2
cdr3_nt: TGTGCCACCAGTGAGTCGGACAGGGAGACCGGGGAGCTGTTTTTT
cdr3_aa: CATSESDRETGELFF

d_call: -
v_call: TRBV13
j_call: TRBJ2-3
cdr3_nt: TGTGCCAGCAGCTTAGGGGAAGGAGATACGCAGTATTTT
cdr3_aa: CASSLGEGDTQYF

d_call: -
v_call: TRBV11-2
j_call: TRBJ1-2
cdr3_nt: TGTGCCAGCAGCTTAGAAGTAGGCAGAAACTATGGCTACACCTTC
cdr3_aa: CASSLEVGRNYGYTF

d_call: -
v_call: TRBV19
j_call: TRBJ1-4
cdr3_nt: TGTGCCAGTAGTAGAGTTCAGGGTGAGAATGAAAAACTGTTTTTT
cdr3_aa: CASSRVQGENEKLFF

d_call: -
v_call: TRBV11-2
j_call: TRBJ1-5
cdr3_nt: TGTGCCAGCAGCTTAGGAATCAATCAGCCCCAGCATTTT
cdr3_aa: CASSLGINQPQHF

d_call: -
v_call: TRBV19
j_call: TRBJ1-1
cdr3_nt: TGTGCCAGTAGTATCTCTACGGGGGCGAACACTGAAGCTTTCTTT
cdr3_aa: CASSISTGANTEAFF

d_call: -
v_call: TRBV4-1
j_call: TRBJ2-7
cdr3_nt: TGCGCCAGCAGCCAAGAACTAGTGAACGAGCAGTACTTC
cdr3_aa: CASSQELVNEQYF

d_call: TRBD1
v_call: TRBV28
j_call: TRBJ1-2
cdr3_nt: TGTGCCAGCAGTTCTCCAAGGACAGGGGACTATGGCTACACCTTC
cdr3_aa: CASSSPRTGDYGYTF

d_call: TRBD1
v_call: TRBV2
j_call: TRBJ1-1
cdr3_nt: TGTGCCAGCAGTGATGGGGACAGTTTGAACACTGAAGCTTTCTTT
cdr3_aa: CASSDGDSLNTEAFF

d_call: -
v_call: TRBV27
j_call: TRBJ2-2
cdr3_nt: TGTGCCAGCAGTTTTGGTGGGGCCGGGGAGCTGTTTTTT
cdr3_aa: CASSFGGAGELFF

d_call: TRBD1
v_call: TRBV28
j_call: TRBJ1-2
cdr3_nt: TGTGCCAGCAGTCCCTCAGGGGGCGCGTATGGCTACACCTTC
cdr3_aa: CASSPSGGAYGYTF

d_call: TRBD1
v_call: TRBV2
j_call: TRBJ1-1
cdr3_nt: TGTGCCAGCAGTGAATGGACAGGGACTGAAGCTTTCTTT
cdr3_aa: CASSEWTGTEAFF